The clone carrying this T cell receptor beta chain was seen many times. As to time point: after trial treatment. Treatment meaning: LDRT plus nivolumab, ipilimumab, low-dose cyclophosphamide and aspirin (RACIN trial). Eligible patients bore advanced solid tumors devoid of tumor-infiltrating lymphocytes. V gave up 1 base and J gave up 6 bases, with 12 bases separating them. CDR3 length: 14 amino acids. From germline, CDR1 is SGHRS and CDR2 YFSETQ. First-strand cDNA used TRAV- and TRBV-specific primers, covering alpha and beta chains. Over about 19 PCR cycles, TCRs were amplified from a constant-region primer and V-primer adapter. TCRdb re-called the reads through MiXCR, storing one row per CDR3 protein. In the table there are about 91,000 distinct CDR3 sequences, about 20% of which are singletons. This record belongs to a study of low-dose radiotherapy and immunotherapy resistance in tumors. In the study overall: Every six weeks patients received intravenous ipilimumab 1 mg/kg, and every two weeks they received intravenous nivolumab 240 mg.

V gene TRBV5-1 combines with J gene TRBJ2-3; tentative D call: TRBD1 (5 bases). This TCR derives from a female donor with ovarian cancer. This specimen consisted of PBMCs, obtained after low-dose radiotherapy plus immunotherapy. CDR3 DNA: TGCGCCAGCAGCTTGTTACCAGGGAAGGATACGCAGTATTTT. Translating gives CASSLLPGKDTQYF.